A single TCR beta chain is shown here with its context. Its antigen remains unidentified. The sample is drawn from a study of shared clonotypes between healthy human individuals. Study-level background: Donors were a couple of women and a few men aged 18 to 49.

Study-wide results and limits: Represented diversity, genetic and exposure-history alike, was limited by few donors.

The length of the CDR3 is 16 residues. Germline loops: CDR1 SGHRS, CDR2 YFSETQ. The ends lost 5 bases at V and 1 base at J; junction bases unmatched: 11. Deep-level assay runs were performed. Researchers sequenced unsorted PBMC DNA using ten immunoSEQ deep assay plates. Profiled with immunoSEQ multiplex PCR; TCRdb holds only in-frame clones, not every one. The data contain approximately 510,000 clones, 79% of them singletons. The sequenced sample consisted of PBMCs. The chain is built from TRBV5-1 and TRBJ1-1; 7 nucleotides agree with TRBD1. The source is a woman in her thirties or forties in good health. Some clones in this sample may be carry-over from other donors' samples. CDR3 sequence: CASSTRQGGGNTEAFF. CDR3 sequence (DNA): TGCGCCAGCAGTACACGACAGGGAGGTGGGAACACTGAAGCTTTCTTT. Supplemented by reference TRBV5-1 and TRBJ1-1, the full variable domain reads KAGVTQTPRYLIKTRGQQVTLSCSPISGHRSVSWYQQTPGQGLQFLFEYFSETQRNKGNFPGRFSGRQFSNSRSEMNVSTLELGDSALYLCASSTRQGGGNTEAFFGQGTRLTVV.